The present TCR beta chain was sequenced within a study of cytomegalovirus exposure and HLA in healthy donors. Study overall: Earlier findings included about 120 million unique TCR beta sequences obtained from 150 million to 200 million T cells.

The PCR contained 60 Vbeta and 13 Jbeta primers. Generated by immunoSEQ multiplex PCR, the TCRdb table keeps only in-frame clones and is missing some. The repertoire holds some 200,000 clones, with around three quarters as singletons. This clone was counted a single time. Deletions cut 7 bases from V and 2 bases from J, with 14 bases between. Looked up from germline, CDR1 is SGHTA and CDR2 is FQGNSA. The length of the CDR3 is 14 residues. The clonotype was recovered from a woman aged 30 to 39 in good health and CMV-seronegative. The genes are TRBV7-2 and TRBJ1-1, with D tentatively TRBD1 (5 bases). The sample was PBMCs. The CDR3 sequence is CASTYRTLNTEAFF. The CDR3, as DNA: TGTGCCAGCACCTACAGGACACTTAACACTGAAGCTTTCTTT.